These 8 T cell receptor beta chains came from one sample sequenced in a study of blood T cell repertoires in COVID-19. Data came from immunoSEQ multiplex PCR; TCRdb stores just in-frame clones and leaves some out. The table includes 37,000 or so clones, 90% detected once. The sequenced sample consisted of peripheral blood. The receptors were sampled from a man aged 65 to 85 with acute or convalescent COVID-19.

V usage is TRBV6-5 and J usage is TRBJ2-2; 10 nucleotides agree with TRBD2. The CDR3 runs to 14 residues. The V gene's germline CDR1 is MNHEY and CDR2 SVGAGI. With V trimmed by 8 bases and J by 5 bases, 5 bases remained unmatched. The CDR3 protein is CASRAGGLTGELFF. DNA of the CDR3: TGTGCCAGCCGAGCGGGAGGGCTAACCGGGGAGCTGTTTTTT.

The chain couples TRBV27 to TRBJ2-4; 11 bases align to TRBD1. The CDR3 length is 14 residues. CDR1 and CDR2 (germline): MNHEY, SMNVEV (reference sequence). The J segment lost 9 bases and the V segment lost 5 bases, leaving 6 bases of the junction unmatched. The CDR3 loop is CASSVDRGLGIQYF. As DNA, the CDR3 is TGTGCCAGCAGTGTGGACAGGGGGCTTGGCATTCAGTACTTC.

V gene TRBV9 combines with J gene TRBJ2-7, with 11 bases identical to TRBD2. Losses at the gene ends were 3 bases for V and 3 bases for J; bases not matched to a gene: 5. CDR3 length: 15 amino acids. Germline assignment: CDR1 SGDLS and CDR2 YYNGEE. This CDR3 is CASSAGGLADYEQYF. Written as DNA, the CDR3 is TGTGCCAGCAGCGCCGGGGGACTAGCGGACTACGAGCAGTACTTC.

The chain combines TRBV3-1 (or the pseudogene TRBV3-2) with TRBJ1-6; tentatively, D is TRBD1 (6 bases). The V and J ends lost 5 bases and 7 bases respectively, with 21 bases between them. Germline V lookup: CDR1 LGHDT, CDR2 YNNKEL (reference sequence). The CDR3 sequence is 17 residues long. CDR3 nucleotides: TGTGCCAGCAGCTCTTTGGGAAGCGCAGGGGCGAATTCACCCCTCCACTTT. It encodes CASSSLGSAGANSPLHF.

This chain uses TRBV5-1 with TRBJ2-7, with 9 bases that match TRBD1. The trim removed 4 bases at V and 4 bases at J, leaving 6 bases unmatched. The CDR3 runs to 14 residues. CDR1 and CDR2 (germline): SGHRS, YFSETQ. The CDR3 DNA reads TGCGCCAGCAGCCTGACAGGGGGGCAGTACGAGCAGTACTTC. It yields the protein CASSLTGGQYEQYF.

V usage is TRBV10-3 and J usage is TRBJ1-1; no definite D call. The V end lost 2 bases, the J end lost 3 bases, and 7 bases lay between the germline ends. Germline V gene sequence: CDR1 ENHRY, CDR2 SYGVKD. The CDR3 contains 13 residues. This CDR3 is CAISENGYTEAFF. The CDR3 bases are TGTGCCATCAGTGAGAACGGGTACACTGAAGCTTTCTTT.

The chain has TRBV27 and TRBJ2-1; a possible D gene is TRBD1 (7 bases). CDR3 length: 16 residues. Germline loops: CDR1 MNHEY, CDR2 SMNVEV (reference sequence). With 0 bases removed from V and 5 bases from J, the gap between germline ends came to 14 bases. The CDR3 reads CASSLSPRRGHNEQFF. The CDR3, as DNA: TGTGCCAGCAGTTTATCGCCGAGGAGGGGGCACAATGAGCAGTTCTTC.

The J gene is TRBJ2-7, the V gene TRBV19; TRBD2 is a possible D gene (6 bases). The germline V gene encodes CDR1 LNHDA and CDR2 SQIVND (reference sequence). The germline V and J ends were trimmed by 5 bases and 3 bases, with 14 bases remaining between them. This CDR3 is built from 14 residues. CDR3 DNA: TGTGCCAGTAGTCCCTGGGACTTGGGCTACGAGCAGTACTTC. Protein sequence: CASSPWDLGYEQYF.